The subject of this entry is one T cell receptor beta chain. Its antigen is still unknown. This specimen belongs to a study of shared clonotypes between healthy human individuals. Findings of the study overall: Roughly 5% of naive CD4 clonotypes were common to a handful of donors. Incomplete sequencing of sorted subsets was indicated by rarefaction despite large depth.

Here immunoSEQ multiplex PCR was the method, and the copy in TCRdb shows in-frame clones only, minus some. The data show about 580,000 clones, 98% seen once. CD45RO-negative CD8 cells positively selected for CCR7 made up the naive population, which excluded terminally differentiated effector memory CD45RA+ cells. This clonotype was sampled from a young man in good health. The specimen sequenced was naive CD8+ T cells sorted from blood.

CDR3: CASSFPGEGTDTQYF. The CDR3 DNA reads as TGTGCCAGCAGCTTCCCCGGGGAGGGCACAGATACGCAGTATTTT. This sequence joins TRBV7-9 and TRBJ2-3; tentatively, D is TRBD2 (6 bases). V gave up 3 bases and J gave up 1 base, with 11 bases separating them. Germline V gene data show CDR1 as SEHNR and CDR2 as FQNEAQ (reference sequence). The length of the CDR3 is 15 residues.